This TCR beta chain was retrieved from a study of blood T cells in healthy people across ages. This clonotype occurred many times. Every donor contributed roughly 10 milliliters of peripheral blood by blood draw. No fewer than 7 million PBMCs went into each sample. Trimming cost V 3 bases and J 5 bases; bases outside gene matches: 6. CDR3 length: 16 residues. Germline V gene lookup returns CDR1 DFQATT and CDR2 SNEGSKA (reference sequence). Combining a sample-barcoded 5' primer with a J-beta primer mix, a second PCR ran for roughly 7 to 12 cycles. TCRdb called the 5' RACE reads again in MiXCR, with one record for every CDR3 protein. Of around 670,000 distinct CDR3 sequences in the sample, about 28% were seen once.

Sequencing input: blood. The genes are TRBV20-1 and TRBJ2-5, with TRBD2 matching 16 bases. The TCR originated in a woman over 75 in good health. CDR3 in DNA: TGCAGTGCTAGGGGGACTAGCGGGGGGGCCGGGGAGACCCAGTACTTC. The encoded protein is CSARGTSGGAGETQYF.